These 25 T cell receptor beta chains came from one sample sequenced in a study of Tregs in tolerant kidney transplant recipients. The protocol was immunoSEQ multiplex PCR, while the TCRdb copy is restricted to in-frame clones and leaves out a portion. The profile shows 90,000 or so clones, roughly 92% of them singletons. Sequences were obtained from CD8+ T cells from blood. These receptors were collected from a human donor in good health.

The rearrangement links TRBV9 to TRBJ1-1; TRBD1 aligns across 8 bases. The germline gives CDR1 SGDLS, CDR2 YYNGEE. This CDR3 contains 14 residues. Trimming at V came to 3 bases and at J to 1 base, leaving 2 bases not matched to a gene. The CDR3 sequence: CASSGGQGNTEAFF. Written as DNA, the CDR3 is TGTGCCAGCAGCGGTGGACAGGGGAACACTGAAGCTTTCTTT. The full variable domain, rest sourced from reference TRBV9 and TRBJ1-1, is DSGVTQTPKHLITATGQRVTLRCSPRSGDLSVYWYQQSLDQGLQFLIQYYNGEERAKGNILERFSAQQFPDLHSELNLSSLELGDSALYFCASSGGQGNTEAFFGQGTRLTVV.

Of note for this clone: The sample holds other DNA sequences that translate to the same CDR3. The rearrangement uses TRBV18 and TRBJ1-5, with 7 bases that match TRBD1. Trimming took 3 bases from V and 4 from J; bases not matched to a gene: 6. In germline, CDR1 is KGHSH, CDR2 LQKENI. The CDR3 spans 15 residues. The CDR3 DNA reads TGTGCCAGCTCACCGGGCAGGGGGGGAAATCAGCCCCAGCATTTT. This sequence encodes CASSPGRGGNQPQHF.

The chain couples TRBV10-3 to TRBJ2-3; TRBD1 or TRBD2 may be the D gene (5 bases each). The V gene's germline CDR1 is ENHRY and CDR2 SYGVKD. The CDR3 has 14 amino acids. Trimming shortened V by 7 bases and J by 2 bases, and 13 bases separated the two germline ends. CDR3 sequence reads: CAITPGTPTDTQYF. CDR3 sequence (DNA): TGTGCCATCACCCCCGGGACCCCCACAGATACGCAGTATTTT.

The rearrangement joins TRBV13 to TRBJ1-2; D may be TRBD1 (6 bases). V gave up 4 bases and J gave up 4 bases, with 16 bases separating them. The length of the CDR3 is 15 residues. Germline V gene lookup returns CDR1 PRHDT and CDR2 FYEKMQ (reference sequence). CDR3: CASSYHRALSYGYTF. CDR3 DNA sequence: TGTGCCAGCAGCTACCACAGGGCCCTGTCCTATGGCTACACCTTC.

The chain carries TRBV6-5 and TRBJ1-1; 9 positions match TRBD1. This CDR3 spans 13 amino acids. Germline V gene data show CDR1 as MNHEY and CDR2 as SVGAGI. V lost 7 bases and J lost 6; bases outside the gene matches: 6. CDR3 loop: CASKHRGQPEAFF. CDR3 DNA sequence: TGTGCCAGCAAACACAGGGGGCAACCTGAAGCTTTCTTT.

The chain links TRBV19 to TRBJ1-1; no clear D gene. V lost 3 bases and J lost 1, with 9 bases in between. Germline loops: CDR1 LNHDA, CDR2 SQIVND (reference sequence). CDR3 length equals 14 residues. CDR3 amino acids: CASSITTTNTEAFF. As DNA, the CDR3 is TGTGCCAGTAGTATTACAACAACGAACACTGAAGCTTTCTTT.

The J gene is TRBJ1-2, the V gene TRBV11-3; D is ambiguous. The CDR3 is made up of 14 amino acids. Germline CDR1 SGHNT, CDR2 YENEEA. V shed 5 bases and J shed 5 bases, with 15 bases lying between them. The CDR3 loop reads CASSRGPGGYGYTF. The CDR3 nucleotides are TGTGCCAGCAGCCGCGGGCCGGGCGGGTATGGCTACACCTTC. Full variable domain (outside the CDR3, taken from reference TRBV11-3 and TRBJ1-2): EAGVVQSPRYKIIEKKQPVAFWCNPISGHNTLYWYLQNLGQGPELLIRYENEEAVDDSQLPKDRFSAERLKGVDSTLKIQPAELGDSAVYLCASSRGPGGYGYTFGSGTRLTVV.

The rearrangement uses TRBV4-2 and TRBJ2-2; 7 bases are a match to TRBD1. Unmatched junction bases numbered 3, after V lost 4 bases and J lost 4 bases. The CDR3 is 14 residues long. Per germline, CDR1 LGHNA and CDR2 YNFKEQ. For the CDR3, the DNA is TGTGCCAGCAGCCCGGGACAGCCCACCGGGGAGCTGTTTTTT. This sequence encodes CASSPGQPTGELFF.

This clone was seen just once. The J gene is TRBJ2-5, the V gene TRBV19; D perhaps matches TRBD2 (5 bases). This CDR3 spans 13 amino acids. Germline lookup yields CDR1 LNHDA and CDR2 SQIVND (reference sequence). Trimming stripped 5 bases from V and 2 bases from J, with 9 bases between. CDR3 DNA: TGTGCCAGTAGTCATGGACTTCAAGAGACCCAGTACTTC. Translation: CASSHGLQETQYF.

The V and J genes are TRBV6-5 and TRBJ2-7; D uncertain. Germline V gene data show CDR1 as MNHEY and CDR2 as SVGAGI. The CDR3 totals 13 residues. Trimming stripped 5 bases from V and 7 bases from J, with 15 bases between. CDR3 DNA: TGTGCCAGCAGTGAAAACAGTATAGGGGAGCAGTACTTC. Protein product: CASSENSIGEQYF.

This chain connects TRBV11-2 to TRBJ2-7; D possibly corresponds to TRBD2 (6 bases). The CDR3 is made up of 15 amino acids. Trimming stripped 4 bases from V and 6 bases from J, with 19 bases between. From germline, CDR1 is SGHAT and CDR2 FQNNGV. The CDR3 here is CASSYGTEGIGEQYF. The DNA of the CDR3 is TGTGCCAGCAGCTACGGGACGGAGGGGATTGGCGAGCAGTACTTC.

The chain carries TRBV9 and TRBJ2-1, with D possibly being TRBD2 (7 bases). Germline V gene sequence: CDR1 SGDLS, CDR2 YYNGEE. This CDR3 is built from 15 residues. V was pared by 4 bases and J by 7 bases, with 18 bases between. Here the CDR3 DNA reads TGTGCCAGCAGCCCCTGGGGGGGGGCATGGAATGAGCAGTTCTTC. Encoded protein: CASSPWGGAWNEQFF.

The gene calls are TRBV6-5 and TRBJ1-1; the D gene is possibly TRBD1 (5 bases). The CDR3 spans 15 residues. Trimming left V 0 bases short and J 4 bases short, with 12 bases between. Germline CDR1 MNHEY, CDR2 SVGAGI. CDR3 sequence reads: CASSYSDTASTEAFF. Here the CDR3 DNA reads TGTGCCAGCAGTTACTCGGACACGGCTTCCACTGAAGCTTTCTTT.

The chain is built from TRBV2 and TRBJ2-5; TRBD2 is a possible D gene (6 bases). The CDR3 is made up of 15 amino acids. Trimming cost V 3 bases and J 2 bases, with 13 bases left between them. The germline V gene has CDR1 SNHLY and CDR2 FYNNEI. The CDR3, as DNA: TGTGCCAGCAGTGACATAACTAGCAGTCAAGAGACCCAGTACTTC. Translation gives CASSDITSSQETQYF.

This sequence joins TRBV4-1 and TRBJ1-2; perhaps TRBD1 as D (5 bases). In germline, CDR1 is MGHRA, CDR2 YSYEKL. The CDR3 contains 14 residues. Between the trimmed V and J ends, which lost 0 bases and 5 bases, there was a span of 10 bases. The CDR3 loop is CASSQDRGDYGYTF. CDR3 bases: TGCGCCAGCAGCCAAGATCGGGGGGATTATGGCTACACCTTC.

This clone was found a few times. The chain is built from TRBV6-4 and TRBJ2-1; D perhaps matches TRBD1 (5 bases). Germline CDR1 MRHNA, CDR2 SNTAGT. The CDR3 covers 13 residues. V lost 0 bases and J lost 9, with 9 bases in between. The DNA for the CDR3 is TGTGCCAGCAGTGACTCTCCTCAGGGTGAGCAGTTCTTC. Translated, it gives CASSDSPQGEQFF.

This sequence joins TRBV7-9 and TRBJ2-3; D is unclear. V dropped 3 bases and J dropped 2 bases, with 9 bases sitting between them. CDR1 SEHNR and CDR2 FQNEAQ come from the germline V gene (reference sequence). The length of the CDR3 is 14 residues. The CDR3 sequence: CASSFGELTDTQYF. The CDR3 nucleotides read TGTGCCAGCAGCTTCGGAGAGCTCACAGATACGCAGTATTTT.

This chain connects TRBV6-4 to TRBJ2-3; no firm D call. This CDR3 is built from 12 residues. Between the trimmed V and J ends, which lost 6 bases and 4 bases, there was a span of 8 bases. Looked up from germline, CDR1 is MRHNA and CDR2 is SNTAGT. The DNA of the CDR3 is TGTGCCAGCAGCCCCCTCTCAGATACGCAGTATTTT. It encodes CASSPLSDTQYF.

The chain recombines TRBV15 with TRBJ2-7, with 9 positions matching TRBD1. Looked up from germline, CDR1 is LNHNV and CDR2 is YYDKDF (reference sequence). J gave up 2 bases and V 9 bases, and 8 bases lay outside the gene matches. There are 14 residues in the CDR3. The CDR3 here is CATPEGQGTYEQYF. The CDR3 DNA reads TGTGCCACACCGGAGGGACAGGGCACCTACGAGCAGTACTTC.

The V gene is TRBV11-2, the J gene TRBJ2-1; D gene ambiguous. Germline CDR1 and CDR2: SGHAT and FQNNGV. The V end was cut by 5 bases, the J end by 7 bases, with 9 bases between. This CDR3 comprises 12 residues. The CDR3, as DNA: TGTGCCAGCAGCCAAATCCAGAATGAGCAGTTCTTC. Protein: CASSQIQNEQFF.

This rearrangement joins TRBV9 to TRBJ2-2; D ambiguous. Germline V gene sequence: CDR1 SGDLS, CDR2 YYNGEE. Trimming stripped 0 bases from V and 7 bases from J, with 1 base between. The CDR3 consists of 11 residues. CDR3 sequence (DNA): TGTGCCAGCAGCGTAGACGGGGAGCTGTTTTTT. Translating it yields CASSVDGELFF.

This clone was observed a single time. J is TRBJ1-2 and V is TRBV27; 9 nucleotides line up with TRBD1. The ends lost 6 bases at V and 5 bases at J; junction bases unmatched: 10. The CDR3 is 15 amino acids. Germline CDR1 is MNHEY and CDR2 is SMNVEV (reference sequence). The CDR3 is CASSLGQGNRYGYTF. CDR3 nucleotide sequence: TGTGCCAGCAGCCTCGGACAGGGGAATCGATATGGCTACACCTTC.

This chain connects TRBV11-3 to TRBJ1-1; D not certain. Between the trimmed V and J ends, which lost 5 bases and 6 bases, there was a span of 16 bases. The CDR3 contains 14 residues. The germline V gene has CDR1 SGHNT and CDR2 YENEEA. The CDR3 DNA is TGTGCCAGCAGCGATACCGGGAAAATCGCTGAAGCTTTCTTT. It yields the protein CASSDTGKIAEAFF.

The chain combines TRBV6-1 with TRBJ1-4, with D perhaps matching TRBD1 (6 bases). Trimming cost V 5 bases and J 0 bases, with 7 bases left between them. Germline assignment: CDR1 MNHNS and CDR2 SASEGT. The CDR3 has 14 residues. The CDR3 loop is CASSRGTTNEKLFF. The CDR3 DNA follows: TGTGCCAGCAGTAGGGGGACAACTAATGAAAAACTGTTTTTT.

The V call is TRBV2, the J call TRBJ1-5; tentatively, D is TRBD1 (6 bases). Trimming took off 4 bases at V and 4 bases at J, with 14 bases between the two ends. CDR1 is SNHLY and CDR2 is FYNNEI in the germline V gene. The CDR3 has 15 amino acids. Here the CDR3 DNA reads TGTGCCAGCAGTGCCAACTCAGGGGTTAATCAGCCCCAGCATTTT. Translation gives CASSANSGVNQPQHF.